This T cell receptor (beta chain) was documented in a study of blood T cell repertoires in COVID-19. The J segment lost 0 bases and the V segment lost 3 bases, leaving 2 bases of the junction unmatched. Germline lookup yields CDR1 KGHSH and CDR2 LQKENI. CDR3 length: 16 amino acids. Per the original data handling: Amplification of reference gene primers was used by the study to estimate nucleated cell counts. Generated by immunoSEQ multiplex PCR, the TCRdb table keeps only in-frame clones and is missing some. The V and J calls and clone size are taken from that table; D and trimming were inferred from the DNA. The sample carries around 450,000 clones, 70% to 90% recorded once.

The source of this sequence is a woman between 18 and 29 years old with acute COVID-19. Input material: PBMCs or T cells enriched from blood (not recorded which). The V call is TRBV18, the J call TRBJ1-5, with 10 positions matching TRBD1. The CDR3 DNA sequence: TGTGCCAGCTCACCGGGACAGGGGTATAGCAATCAGCCCCAGCATTTT. Protein sequence: CASSPGQGYSNQPQHF.